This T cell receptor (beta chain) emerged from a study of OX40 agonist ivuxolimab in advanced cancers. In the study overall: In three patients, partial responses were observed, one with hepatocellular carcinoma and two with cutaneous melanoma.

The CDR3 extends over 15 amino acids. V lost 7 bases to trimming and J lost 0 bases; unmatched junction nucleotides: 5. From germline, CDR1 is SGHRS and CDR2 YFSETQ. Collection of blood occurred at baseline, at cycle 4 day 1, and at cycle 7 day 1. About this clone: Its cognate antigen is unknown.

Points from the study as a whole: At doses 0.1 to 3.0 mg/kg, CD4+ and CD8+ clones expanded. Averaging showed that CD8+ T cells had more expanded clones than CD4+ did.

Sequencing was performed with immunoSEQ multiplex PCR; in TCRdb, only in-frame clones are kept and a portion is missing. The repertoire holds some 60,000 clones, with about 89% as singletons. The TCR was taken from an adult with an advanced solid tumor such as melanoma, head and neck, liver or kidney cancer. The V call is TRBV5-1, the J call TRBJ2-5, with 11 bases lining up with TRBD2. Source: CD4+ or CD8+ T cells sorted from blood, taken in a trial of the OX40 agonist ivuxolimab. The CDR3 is CASQRLAGNQETQYF. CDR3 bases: TGCGCCAGCCAAAGACTAGCGGGAAACCAAGAGACCCAGTACTTC.